The 28 T cell receptor beta chains below were found in one sample sequenced in a study of blood T cell repertoires in COVID-19 (dated by TCRdb to 2018 to 2020). Libraries were built with the immunoSEQ multiplex PCR assay. TCRdb re-hosts the immuneACCESS table, in-frame sequences only. Its copies lack some clones; in the studies checked, an unresolved V gene accounts for under half of them, and the cause for the rest is not known. The sample table lists over 200,000 clones, roughly 89% of them with a count of one. Roughly 8.6% of the sample rests with the top ten. The sequenced material came from PBMCs or T cells enriched from blood (not recorded which). The receptors were sampled from a man aged 35-49 years who had recovered from COVID-19.

The V and J genes are TRBV6-5 and TRBJ1-3, with 9 bases that match TRBD1. Germline V gives CDR1 MNHEY, CDR2 SVGAGI. This CDR3 is built from 14 residues. J gave up 6 bases and V 6 bases, and 6 bases lay outside the gene matches. The CDR3 is CASSVDRGLNTIYF. The CDR3 region has the DNA TGTGCCAGCAGCGTGGACAGGGGTTTAAACACCATATATTTT.

The CDR3 sequence: CASSPWGQTDTQYF. The CDR3 bases are TGTGCCAGCAGCCCCTGGGGGCAAACAGATACGCAGTATTTT. The chain couples TRBV5-8 to TRBJ2-3; maybe TRBD1 (6 bases). V lost 4 bases and J lost 3, with 12 bases in between. From germline, CDR1 is SGHTS and CDR2 YDEGEE. The CDR3 is 14 residues long.

This clone occurred once. This chain uses TRBV5-1 with TRBJ2-1, with 13 bases that match TRBD2. Germline V gene sequence: CDR1 SGHRS, CDR2 YFSETQ. The CDR3 spans 21 residues. The V and J ends lost 3 bases and 1 base, in that order; junction bases with no gene match: 16. CDR3 amino acids: CASSSGLAGERVIGSYNEQFF. Written as DNA, the CDR3 is TGCGCCAGCAGCTCCGGACTAGCGGGAGAGAGGGTAATCGGTTCCTACAATGAGCAGTTCTTC.

This chain links TRBV28 with TRBJ1-2; TRBD1 agrees at 7 bases. The germline gives CDR1 MDHEN, CDR2 SYDVKM. Losses at the gene ends were 5 bases for V and 2 bases for J; bases not matched to a gene: 8. The CDR3 extends over 15 amino acids. Written as DNA, the CDR3 is TGTGCCAGCAGTCCCCTCACGACAGGGAACTATGGCTACACCTTC. As protein: CASSPLTTGNYGYTF.

The chain carries TRBV29-1 and TRBJ2-3; TRBD1 agrees at 8 bases. The CDR3 loop spans 14 amino acids. The germline V gene has CDR1 SQVTM and CDR2 ANQGSEA. Trimming at V came to 4 bases and at J to 4 bases, leaving 7 bases not matched to a gene. The CDR3 is CSVGRTGGADTQYF. The CDR3 DNA is TGCAGCGTTGGGAGAACAGGGGGAGCAGATACGCAGTATTTT.

The chain recombines TRBV18 with TRBJ2-1, with 8 bases identical to TRBD1. Trimming cost V 4 bases and J 1 base; bases outside gene matches: 9. This CDR3 is built from 17 residues. Germline CDR1 KGHSH, CDR2 LQKENI. The CDR3 coding sequence is TGTGCCAGCTCACTACGACAGGGGTATGTGTCCTACAATGAGCAGTTCTTC. This gives the protein CASSLRQGYVSYNEQFF.

This chain joins TRBV4-3 and TRBJ1-4; 8 bases match TRBD1. V shed 3 bases and J 2 bases; nucleotides not matched to a gene: 17. CDR1 is LGHNA and CDR2 is YSLEER in the germline V gene. The CDR3 consists of 20 residues. The DNA for the CDR3 is TGCGCCAGCAGCCAGGAGAGGACAGGGTTTAAGAGAAGTACTAATGAAAAACTGTTTTTT. This gives the protein CASSQERTGFKRSTNEKLFF.

This clone was recorded only once. The rearrangement links TRBV18 to TRBJ1-4; 7 positions match TRBD1. The CDR3 runs to 16 residues. V lost 5 bases and J lost 5; bases outside the gene matches: 11. The V gene's germline CDR1 is KGHSH and CDR2 LQKENI. This CDR3 is CASSSHPGQKNEKLFF. CDR3 nucleotide sequence: TGTGCCAGCTCATCACACCCGGGACAGAAAAATGAAAAACTGTTTTTT.

In this sample, this clone turned up a few times. This CDR3 is CASSVAPTGTDTQYF. Here the CDR3 DNA reads TGTGCCAGCAGCGTAGCCCCGACTGGCACAGATACGCAGTATTTT. This chain connects TRBV9 to TRBJ2-3; D is unresolved. Germline V gene data show CDR1 as SGDLS and CDR2 as YYNGEE. This CDR3 region has 15 residues. Trimming removed 0 bases at V and 1 base at J, with 9 bases between. Complete variable domain (other parts from reference TRBV9 and TRBJ2-3): DSGVTQTPKHLITATGQRVTLRCSPRSGDLSVYWYQQSLDQGLQFLIQYYNGEERAKGNILERFSAQQFPDLHSELNLSSLELGDSALYFCASSVAPTGTDTQYFGPGTRLTVL.

The rearrangement uses TRBV7-9 and TRBJ2-1, with 7 bases fitting TRBD2. This CDR3 has 16 residues. CDR1 SEHNR and CDR2 FQNEAQ come from the germline V gene (reference sequence). Trimming at V came to 5 bases and at J to 1 base, leaving 8 bases not matched to a gene. The CDR3 loop reads CASSLRAGLSYNEQFF. For the CDR3, the DNA is TGTGCCAGCAGCCTAAGAGCGGGACTGTCCTACAATGAGCAGTTCTTC.

The chain combines TRBV7-2 with TRBJ1-4, with TRBD1 identical over 8 bases. The junction had 15 bases not matched to a gene; V was cut back by 0 bases and J by 3 bases. The germline gives CDR1 SGHTA, CDR2 FQGNSA. The CDR3 extends over 20 amino acids. CDR3 in amino acids: CASSLAPGQGASLANEKLFF. The CDR3, as DNA: TGTGCCAGCAGCTTAGCGCCAGGGCAGGGGGCATCGTTGGCTAATGAAAAACTGTTTTTT.

This sequence joins TRBV5-1 and TRBJ2-7; D not certain. In germline, CDR1 is SGHRS, CDR2 YFSETQ. The CDR3 length is 14 residues. V was pared by 0 bases and J by 3 bases, with 10 bases between. The CDR3 reads CASSLDLPNYEQYF. CDR3 coding DNA: TGCGCCAGCAGCTTGGACCTTCCTAACTACGAGCAGTACTTC. Together with reference TRBV5-1 and TRBJ2-7, the CDR3 gives the full variable domain: KAGVTQTPRYLIKTRGQQVTLSCSPISGHRSVSWYQQTPGQGLQFLFEYFSETQRNKGNFPGRFSGRQFSNSRSEMNVSTLELGDSALYLCASSLDLPNYEQYFGPGTRLTVT.

This chain links TRBV7-7 with TRBJ2-5; D perhaps matches TRBD1 (5 bases). Germline values: CDR1 SSHAT, CDR2 FNYEAQ (reference sequence). This CDR3 has 13 amino acids. The V and J ends lost 5 bases and 1 base respectively, with 8 bases between them. The CDR3 bases are TGTGCCAGCAGCGAACAGGTCCAAGAGACCCAGTACTTC. Protein product: CASSEQVQETQYF.

The chain couples TRBV6-5 to TRBJ1-2; 10 bases map to TRBD1. This CDR3 region has 16 residues. V shed 0 bases and J 5 bases; nucleotides not matched to a gene: 6. The V gene's germline CDR1 is MNHEY and CDR2 SVGAGI. CDR3 protein: CASSYSSGQGVYGYTF. The CDR3 region has the DNA TGTGCCAGCAGTTACTCTAGTGGACAGGGGGTGTATGGCTACACCTTC.

This CDR3 reads CASSKREKYNEQFF. The CDR3 DNA follows: TGTGCCAGTTCCAAGCGGGAGAAGTACAATGAGCAGTTCTTC. This rearrangement joins TRBV19 to TRBJ2-1, with TRBD2 matching over 8 bases. Germline trimming cut 8 bases from V and 4 bases from J; bases unmatched to any gene: 7. CDR1 LNHDA and CDR2 SQIVND come from the germline V gene (reference sequence). The CDR3 loop spans 14 amino acids.

The chain employs TRBV7-9 and TRBJ1-6; perhaps TRBD1 as D (6 bases). The CDR3 length is 14 residues. V was shortened by 5 bases and J by 9 bases, with 14 bases between the two germline ends. CDR1 SEHNR and CDR2 FQNEAQ come from the germline V gene (reference sequence). Written as DNA, the CDR3 is TGTGCCAGCAGCCTCACAGGGTTGGGTTCACCCCTCCACTTT. Amino acids: CASSLTGLGSPLHF.

V is TRBV11-2 and J is TRBJ1-4, with D unresolved. Germline V gives CDR1 SGHAT, CDR2 FQNNGV. V lost 5 bases, J lost 3 bases, and 13 bases lay in between. The CDR3 runs to 15 residues. This CDR3 is CASSKAGWANEKLFF. The CDR3 coding sequence is TGTGCCAGCAGCAAGGCGGGGTGGGCTAATGAAAAACTGTTTTTT.

The chain links TRBV27 to TRBJ1-1; possibly TRBD1 for D (5 bases). Per germline, CDR1 MNHEY and CDR2 SMNVEV (reference sequence). CDR3 length: 15 residues. V lost 5 bases to trimming and J lost 2 bases, with 15 bases between them. CDR3 DNA sequence: TGTGCCAGCAGTCAACGACCGACAGTAAACACTGAAGCTTTCTTT. This sequence encodes CASSQRPTVNTEAFF.

The rearrangement joins TRBV9 to TRBJ2-6; TRBD1 might be the D (6 bases). CDR1 SGDLS and CDR2 YYNGEE come from the germline V gene. Trimming cost V 6 bases and J 1 base, with 11 bases left between them. This CDR3 is 15 amino acids long. The CDR3 here is CASTKGVSGANVLTF. In nucleotides, the CDR3 is TGTGCCAGCACCAAGGGGGTGTCTGGGGCCAACGTCCTGACTTTC. The full variable domain, its missing parts supplied by reference TRBV9 and TRBJ2-6, is DSGVTQTPKHLITATGQRVTLRCSPRSGDLSVYWYQQSLDQGLQFLIQYYNGEERAKGNILERFSAQQFPDLHSELNLSSLELGDSALYFCASTKGVSGANVLTFGAGSRLTVL.

The chain couples TRBV12-3 or TRBV12-4 to TRBJ1-2, with D unresolved. Trimming left V 6 bases short and J 8 bases short, with 16 bases between. This CDR3 has 13 amino acids. CDR3 loop: CASSPSEIRGYTF. Here the CDR3 DNA reads TGTGCCAGCAGCCCCTCGGAGATAAGAGGCTACACCTTC.

The chain couples TRBV11-3 to TRBJ2-5; D is perhaps TRBD1 (6 bases). V was trimmed by 0 bases and J by 5 bases, leaving 16 bases between them. CDR3 size: 16 residues. Germline V gene data show CDR1 as SGHNT and CDR2 as YENEEA. This CDR3 reads CASSLDLGGIPETQYF. Written as DNA, the CDR3 is TGTGCCAGCAGCTTAGATTTAGGGGGAATCCCCGAGACCCAGTACTTC. The complete variable domain, with remaining parts taken from reference TRBV11-3 and TRBJ2-5, reads EAGVVQSPRYKIIEKKQPVAFWCNPISGHNTLYWYLQNLGQGPELLIRYENEEAVDDSQLPKDRFSAERLKGVDSTLKIQPAELGDSAVYLCASSLDLGGIPETQYFGPGTRLLVL.

The V and J genes are TRBV4-1 and TRBJ2-7, with TRBD1 matching 11 bases. The V segment lost 6 bases and the J segment 2 bases; nucleotides outside the gene matches: 18. This CDR3 has 19 residues. Germline values: CDR1 MGHRA, CDR2 YSYEKL. CDR3 nucleotides: TGCGCCAGCAGTCTCCTTTCCGTTCCCCGGGACAGGGGGACCTACGAGCAGTACTTC. Encoded protein: CASSLLSVPRDRGTYEQYF.

This chain links TRBV2 with TRBJ2-4; TRBD1 is a possible D gene (6 bases). CDR1 SNHLY and CDR2 FYNNEI come from the germline V gene. V lost 3 bases to trimming and J lost 1 base, with 10 bases between them. The CDR3 is 15 residues long. CDR3 sequence: CASSEQGLAKNIQYF. As DNA, the CDR3 is TGTGCCAGCAGTGAGCAGGGGCTTGCCAAAAACATTCAGTACTTC.

The rearrangement joins TRBV24-1 to TRBJ2-7; D is perhaps TRBD1 (5 bases). CDR3 length equals 15 residues. The germline CDR1 and CDR2 sequences are KGHDR and SFDVKD. The germline V and J ends were trimmed by 3 bases and 8 bases, with 19 bases remaining between them. CDR3 loop: CATSDTQGRPMKQYF. The CDR3 DNA reads TGTGCCACCAGTGATACGCAGGGCCGGCCTATGAAGCAGTACTTC.

The CDR3 reads CASSIETYRGGTDTQYF. The CDR3 DNA is TGTGCCAGTAGTATAGAAACATACAGGGGAGGCACAGATACGCAGTATTTT. The chain couples TRBV19 to TRBJ2-3, with 7 bases fitting TRBD1. The ends lost 0 bases at V and 1 base at J; junction bases unmatched: 7. CDR3 size: 17 residues. Germline CDR1 is LNHDA and CDR2 is SQIVND (reference sequence).

This clone turned up a few times. The chain has TRBV19 and TRBJ1-5; 9 nucleotides match TRBD1. The germline V gene has CDR1 LNHDA and CDR2 SQIVND (reference sequence). CDR3 length: 16 residues. V dropped 3 bases and J dropped 0; count of bases not matched to a gene: 3. The CDR3 here is CASSIPTGGSNQPQHF. In nucleotides, the CDR3 is TGTGCCAGTAGTATCCCGACAGGGGGTAGCAATCAGCCCCAGCATTTT.

The V gene is TRBV19, the J gene TRBJ1-2; D is unresolved. Germline V gene data show CDR1 as LNHDA and CDR2 as SQIVND (reference sequence). The CDR3 contains 13 residues. V was trimmed by 6 bases and J by 4 bases, leaving 12 bases between them. CDR3 region: CASSAAGFYGYTF. CDR3 bases: TGTGCCAGTAGCGCGGCGGGATTCTATGGCTACACCTTC.

The V call is TRBV6-5, the J call TRBJ1-2; D remains ambiguous. Germline V gene data show CDR1 as MNHEY and CDR2 as SVGAGI. The ends were cut back, 7 bases at V and 3 bases at J, with 15 bases in the middle. The CDR3 runs to 14 residues. The CDR3 sequence is CASTPGGFHYGYTF. As DNA, the CDR3 is TGTGCCAGCACCCCGGGAGGGTTTCACTATGGCTACACCTTC.